The rows below give T cell receptor beta chains drawn from one sample of a study of a mutant IDH1 vaccine in newly diagnosed glioma. The data were produced by immunoSEQ multiplex PCR, yet TCRdb's version contains in-frame clones alone and is incomplete. Of tens of thousands of clones listed, approximately 80% are singletons. The sample here was PBMCs, taken from a glioma patient treated with radiotherapy, temozolomide or both. Every receptor here comes from a man in his thirties or forties with glioma. The CDR3 runs from the conserved cysteine through the conserved F or W. D genes are given only for firm matches. Expanded clones are given a class, and other clones once, few, many or no size at all.

size,J,D,V,CDR3,DNA
NA,TRBJ2-1,NA,TRBV10-3,CAISESPTGHSYNEQFF,TGTGCCATCAGTGAGTCCCCGACAGGCCACTCCTACAATGAGCAGTTCTTC
NA,TRBJ1-1,NA,TRBV19,CASSIQGANTEAFF,TGTGCCAGTAGTATTCAGGGAGCGAACACTGAAGCTTTCTTT
few,TRBJ1-5,NA,TRBV29-1,CSVEVGGNQPQHF,TGCAGCGTTGAAGTTGGGGGGAATCAGCCCCAGCATTTT
NA,TRBJ1-1,NA,TRBV9,CASSPGHLEDTEAFF,TGTGCCAGCAGCCCAGGACATTTGGAGGACACTGAAGCTTTCTTT
NA,TRBJ2-7,NA,TRBV5-4,CASSLVPGREQYF,TGTGCCAGCAGCTTGGTTCCGGGACGGGAGCAGTACTTC
NA,TRBJ2-6,TRBD1,TRBV28,CASSPTTGAPGANVLTF,TGTGCCAGCAGTCCCACGACAGGGGCCCCTGGGGCCAACGTCCTGACTTTC
NA,TRBJ1-1,TRBD1,TRBV15,CATSRDRYTGGAEAPLLGFF,TGTGCCACCAGCAGAGATAGGTATACAGGGGGCGCAGAAGCACCCTTATTAGGTTTCTTT
NA,TRBJ2-7,NA,TRBV10-3,CAISESANSYEQYF,TGTGCCATCAGTGAGTCAGCCAACTCCTACGAGCAGTACTTC
NA,TRBJ1-5,NA,TRBV19,CASSIGTSSNQPQHF,TGTGCCAGTAGTATCGGGACTAGTAGCAATCAGCCCCAGCATTTT
NA,TRBJ1-5,NA,TRBV5-5,CASSVTSSMSNQPQHF,TGTGCCAGCAGCGTCACGTCGTCTATGAGCAATCAGCCCCAGCATTTT
NA,TRBJ1-2,NA,TRBV6-6,CASSYGRGGTNYGYTF,TGTGCCAGCAGTTACGGAAGAGGGGGGACTAACTATGGCTACACCTTC
NA,TRBJ2-7,NA,TRBV30,CAWSPRESAAYEQYF,TGTGCCTGGAGTCCCCGGGAGAGCGCAGCCTACGAGCAGTACTTC
NA,TRBJ2-7,TRBD1,TRBV14,CASSQDSGTGDYEQYF,TGTGCCAGCAGCCAAGATTCAGGGACAGGGGACTACGAGCAGTACTTC
once,TRBJ2-5,NA,TRBV5-6,CASSWSLEETQYF,TGTGCCAGCAGCTGGTCTCTCGAAGAGACCCAGTACTTC
NA,TRBJ2-4,NA,TRBV11-2,CASSLDRADIAKNIQYF,TGTGCCAGCAGCTTAGATAGGGCAGACATAGCCAAAAACATTCAGTACTTC
NA,TRBJ2-7,NA,TRBV28,CASSSRSTPLEQYF,TGTGCCAGCAGCAGCCGGAGTACACCTCTCGAGCAGTACTTC